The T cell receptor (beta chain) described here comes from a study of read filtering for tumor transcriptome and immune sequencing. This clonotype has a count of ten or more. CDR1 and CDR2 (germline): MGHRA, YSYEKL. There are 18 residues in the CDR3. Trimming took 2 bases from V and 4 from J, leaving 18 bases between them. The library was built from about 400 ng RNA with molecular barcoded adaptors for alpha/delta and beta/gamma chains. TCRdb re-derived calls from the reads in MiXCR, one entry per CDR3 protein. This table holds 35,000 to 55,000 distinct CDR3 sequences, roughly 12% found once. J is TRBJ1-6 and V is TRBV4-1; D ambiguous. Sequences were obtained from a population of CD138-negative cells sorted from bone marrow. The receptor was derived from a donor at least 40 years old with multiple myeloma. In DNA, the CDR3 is TGCGCCAGCAGCCAATTTACCAGTTCTCCGCTTTATAATTCACCCCTCCACTTT. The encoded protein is CASSQFTSSPLYNSPLHF.